This T cell receptor beta chain was captured in a study of shared clonotypes between healthy human individuals. This clone was picked up a small number of times. Measured with immunoSEQ multiplex PCR; TCRdb has only the in-frame clones, and not every one. This sample has hundreds of thousands of clones; over 60% occur once, and the top ten carry 10% to 15%. Germline V gene data show CDR1 as ENHRY and CDR2 as SYGVKD. V lost 11 bases, J lost 2 bases, and 9 bases stayed unmatched. This CDR3 contains 13 residues. This clonotype was obtained from a woman between 40 and 55 years old in good health. Some clones in this sample may be carry-over from other donors' samples. The genes are TRBV10-3 and TRBJ2-7, with 7 bases fitting TRBD2. The sample comprised PBMCs. For the CDR3, the DNA is TGTGCCGCCCAGGACGGACTAGCCTACGAGCAGTACTTC. Protein: CAAQDGLAYEQYF.